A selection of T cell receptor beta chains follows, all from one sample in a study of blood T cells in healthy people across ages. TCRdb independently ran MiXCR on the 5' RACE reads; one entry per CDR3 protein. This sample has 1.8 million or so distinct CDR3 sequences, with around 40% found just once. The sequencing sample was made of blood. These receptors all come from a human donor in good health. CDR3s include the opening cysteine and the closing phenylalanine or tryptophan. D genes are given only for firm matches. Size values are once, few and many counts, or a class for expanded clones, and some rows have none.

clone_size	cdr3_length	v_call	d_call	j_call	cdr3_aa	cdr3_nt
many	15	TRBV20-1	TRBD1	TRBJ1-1	CSASEPDRGSTEAFF	TGCAGTGCTAGCGAACCCGACAGGGGAAGCACTGAAGCTTTCTTT
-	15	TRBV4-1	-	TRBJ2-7	CASSPRDGSVYEQYF	TGCGCCAGCAGCCCAAGGGACGGATCCGTCTACGAGCAGTACTTC
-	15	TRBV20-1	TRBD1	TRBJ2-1	CSARDGATGGPEEFF	TGCAGTGCTAGAGATGGGGCAACAGGGGGTCCTGAAGAGTTCTTC
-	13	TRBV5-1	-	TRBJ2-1	CASSPGRSYEQFF	TGCGCCAGCAGCCCAGGTCGCTCCTATGAGCAGTTCTTC
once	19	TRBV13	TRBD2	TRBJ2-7	CASQNRDPAQRGGHYEQYF	TGTGCCAGCCAGAACCGGGACCCAGCTCAGCGGGGGGGCCACTACGAGCAGTACTTC
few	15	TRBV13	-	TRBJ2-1	CASSPDPRGSNEQFF	TGTGCCAGCAGCCCCGACCCCAGGGGAAGCAATGAGCAGTTCTTC
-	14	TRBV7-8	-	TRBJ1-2	CASSLGGAGEGYTF	TGTGCCAGCAGCTTAGGTGGGGCTGGGGAAGGCTACACCTTC
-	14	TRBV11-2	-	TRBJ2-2	CAGHAGLNTGELFF	TGTGCCGGACATGCCGGACTCAACACCGGGGAGCTGTTTTTT
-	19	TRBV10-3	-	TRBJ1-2	CAISQITGTDTLSNYGYTF	TGTGCCATCAGTCAGATTACCGGGACGGACACCTTATCTAACTATGGCTACACCTTC
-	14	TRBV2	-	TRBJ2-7	CASTLEDRSYEQYF	TGTGCCAGCACCCTGGAGGACAGATCCTACGAGCAGTACTTC
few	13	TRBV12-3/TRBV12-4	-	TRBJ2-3	CASSFRWADTQYF	TGTGCCAGCAGTTTTCGTTGGGCAGATACGCAGTATTTT
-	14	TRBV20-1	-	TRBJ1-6	CSAHRDTYNSPLHF	TGCAGTGCCCACCGGGACACGTATAATTCACCCCTCCACTTT
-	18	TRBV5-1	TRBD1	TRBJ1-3	CASSGGGTAIYSGNTIYF	TGCGCCAGCAGCGGCGGAGGGACAGCCATCTACTCTGGAAACACCATATATTTT
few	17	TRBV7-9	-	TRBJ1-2	CASSLGGTPSDKGGYTF	TGTGCCAGCAGCTTAGGTGGGACCCCCTCCGATAAGGGCGGCTACACCTTC
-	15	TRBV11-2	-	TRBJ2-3	CASSLSRGITDMQYF	TGTGCCAGCAGCTTATCCCGGGGGATCACAGATATGCAGTATTTT
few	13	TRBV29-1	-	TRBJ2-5	CSVEVDLGGTQYF	TGCAGCGTTGAAGTCGACTTAGGCGGGACCCAGTACTTC
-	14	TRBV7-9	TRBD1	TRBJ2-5	CASSHGTGFSEQYF	TGTGCCAGCAGCCACGGGACAGGGTTCAGTGAGCAGTACTTC
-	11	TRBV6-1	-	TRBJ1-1	CASKEIGEAFF	TGTGCCAGCAAGGAGATAGGTGAAGCTTTCTTT
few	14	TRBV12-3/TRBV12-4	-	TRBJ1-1	CASSLAGPDAEAFF	TGTGCCAGCAGTTTGGCAGGTCCGGACGCTGAAGCTTTCTTT
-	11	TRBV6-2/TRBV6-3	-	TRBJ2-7	CASAEVYEQYF	TGTGCCAGCGCGGAAGTCTACGAGCAGTACTTC
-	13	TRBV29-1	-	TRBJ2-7	CSVEVAGVHEQYF	TGCAGCGTTGAGGTCGCAGGGGTTCACGAGCAGTACTTC
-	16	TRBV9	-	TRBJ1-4	CASSVYAGPGGSELFF	TGTGCCAGCAGCGTATACGCAGGGCCGGGGGGGTCTGAACTGTTTTTT
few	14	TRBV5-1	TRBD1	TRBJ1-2	CASSLEGQPTGYTF	TGCGCCAGCAGCTTGGAGGGACAGCCTACGGGCTACACCTTC
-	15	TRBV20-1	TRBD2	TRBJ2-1	CSARPAGGPYNEQFF	TGCAGTGCTAGACCAGCGGGGGGTCCCTACAATGAGCAGTTCTTC
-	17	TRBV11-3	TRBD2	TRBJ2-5	CASSLFSFSGGKETQYF	TGTGCCAGCAGCTTATTTTCCTTTAGCGGGGGTAAAGAGACCCAGTACTTC
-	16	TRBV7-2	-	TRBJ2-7	CASSAGVARLNYEQYF	TGTGCCAGCAGCGCAGGGGTCGCGCGACTCAACTACGAGCAGTACTTC
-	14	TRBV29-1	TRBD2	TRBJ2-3	CSGRTSLGTDTQYF	TGCAGCGGAAGGACTAGCCTGGGCACAGATACGCAGTATTTT
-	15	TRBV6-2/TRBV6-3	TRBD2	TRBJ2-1	CASSYSVSTGGEQFF	TGTGCCAGCAGTTACTCGGTCTCGACGGGAGGTGAGCAGTTCTTC
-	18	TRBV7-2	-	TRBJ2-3	CASSPRGSGVSSTDTQYF	TGTGCCAGCAGCCCGAGAGGGTCTGGGGTTTCTAGCACAGATACGCAGTATTTT
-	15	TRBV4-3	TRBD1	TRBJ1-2	CASSQGGQGGYGYTF	TGCGCCAGCAGCCAAGGCGGACAGGGAGGGTATGGCTACACCTTC
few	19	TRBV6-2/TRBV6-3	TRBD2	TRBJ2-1	CASRTSGTSGGLHVNEQFF	TGTGCCAGCAGAACCTCCGGGACTAGCGGGGGCTTGCACGTCAATGAGCAGTTCTTC
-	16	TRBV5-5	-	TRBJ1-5	CASSLEGGQGYQPQHF	TGTGCCAGCAGCTTGGAGGGTGGGCAGGGGTATCAGCCCCAGCATTTT
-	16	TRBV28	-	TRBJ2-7	CASSFLTYRKAYEQYF	TGTGCCAGCAGTTTTCTAACATACAGGAAAGCCTACGAGCAGTACTTC
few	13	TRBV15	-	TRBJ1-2	CATSRTGIGGYTF	TGTGCCACCAGCAGAACAGGGATTGGAGGCTACACCTTC
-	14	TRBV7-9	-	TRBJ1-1	CASSLAGGIAEAFF	TGTGCCAGCAGCTTAGCAGGAGGCATCGCTGAAGCTTTCTTT
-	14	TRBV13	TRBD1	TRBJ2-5	CASSGPGTEETQYF	TGTGCCAGCAGCGGCCCCGGGACAGAAGAGACCCAGTACTTC
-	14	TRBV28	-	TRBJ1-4	CTSRRQDDNEKLFF	TGTACCAGCAGACGACAGGATGATAATGAAAAACTGTTTTTT
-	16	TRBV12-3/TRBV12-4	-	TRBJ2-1	CASSLHSPAAYNEQFF	TGCGCCAGCAGCTTACATTCCCCGGCAGCTTACAATGAGCAGTTCTTC
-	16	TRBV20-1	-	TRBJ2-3	CSASMTSSQERDTQYF	TGCAGTGCTAGTATGACTAGTTCTCAGGAACGGGACACGCAGTATTTT
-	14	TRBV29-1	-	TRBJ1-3	CSVLRRGSGNTIYF	TGCAGCGTTCTTAGACGGGGCTCTGGAAACACCATATATTTT
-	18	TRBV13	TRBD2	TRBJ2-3	CASSSGTSGGASTDTQYF	TGTGCCAGCAGCTCCGGGACTAGCGGGGGAGCTAGCACAGATACGCAGTATTTT
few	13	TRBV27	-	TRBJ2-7	CASKQGNSYEQYF	TGTGCGAGCAAGCAGGGAAACTCCTACGAGCAGTACTTC
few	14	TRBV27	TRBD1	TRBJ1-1	CASSWGQMNTEAFF	TGTGCCAGCAGTTGGGGACAGATGAACACTGAAGCTTTCTTT
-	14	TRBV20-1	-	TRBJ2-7	CSARQLHGLYEQYF	TGCAGTGCTAGACAACTCCACGGTCTTTACGAGCAGTACTTC
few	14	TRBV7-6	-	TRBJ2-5	CASSLDVQGETQYF	TGTGCCAGCAGCTTAGATGTACAGGGAGAGACCCAGTACTTC
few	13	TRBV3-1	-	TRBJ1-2	CASSQDYLYGYTF	TGTGCCAGCAGCCAAGATTATCTCTATGGCTACACCTTC
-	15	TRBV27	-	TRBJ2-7	CASSLFQGPSYEQYF	TGTGCCAGCAGTTTATTCCAAGGTCCGTCCTACGAGCAGTACTTC
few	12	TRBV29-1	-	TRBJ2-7	CSVKTDSYEQYF	TGCAGCGTTAAGACAGACTCCTACGAGCAGTACTTC
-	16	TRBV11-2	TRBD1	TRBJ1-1	CASSPLRGPLNTEAFF	TGTGCCAGCAGCCCCCTCAGGGGGCCCCTGAACACTGAAGCTTTCTTT
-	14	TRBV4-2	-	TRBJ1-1	CASSQVKGNPEAFF	TGTGCCAGCAGCCAAGTAAAGGGAAACCCTGAAGCTTTCTTT
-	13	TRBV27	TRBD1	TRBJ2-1	CASHGDRDNEQFF	TGTGCCAGTCACGGGGACAGAGACAATGAGCAGTTCTTC